Detailed here is one TCR beta chain. Its antigen is currently not known. Within one base of it there is no much larger clone, and no base qualities were kept. Explained via the paper, the time point label denotes: baseline before oral tofacitinib. Peripheral blood and lesional scalp punch biopsies were obtained from patients with alopecia areata. PBMCs were isolated by density centrifugation and stained for CD3, CD4 and CD8, after which CD4+ and CD8+ T cells were sorted on a FACSAria. This sample is drawn from a study of CD8+ T cells in alopecia areata (dated by TCRdb to 2016 to 2019). General notes on the study: The treated patients, all with moderate-to-severe alopecia areata, were enrolled in an open-label pilot trial of oral tofacitinib given at 5 to 10 mg twice daily. Tofacitinib was administered for 6 to 18 months, and 6 months of follow-up off drug were then conducted to assess delayed response and recurrence. In both human patients and the C3H/HeJ mouse model, the study applied high-throughput TCRbeta sequencing to look at T cell clonal expansion in alopecia areata. In humans, TCRbeta sequencing was performed on scalp tissue and on sorted CD4+ and CD8+ peripheral blood T cells from healthy controls and from patients with patchy or totalis/universalis alopecia areata. Biopsies were taken from tofacitinib-treated patients at baseline and again at 4 and 24 weeks into treatment, and several of those patients also had a later scalp biopsy. Scalp clonality was compared among normal scalp (n=4), patchy alopecia areata scalp (n=8), and alopecia totalis/universalis scalp (n=8). RNA was obtained with the PAXgene miRNA kit for fixed scalp, the miRNeasy kit for PBMCs, and the RNeasy kit for mouse skin. immunoSEQ multiplex PCR using 35 Vbeta forward primers and 13 Jbeta reverse primers was used to amplify TCRbeta CDR3 regions.

Findings and caveats that apply to the study as a whole: Compared with normal scalp, lesional scalp had higher clonality and more expanded CD8+ clones, particularly in alopecia totalis/universalis, a pattern that suggests antigenic drive. Shared TCR sequences between patients were less evident than in mice, which may be partly attributable to HLA diversity in the patient population. Resident alphabeta T cells in normal human skin are also sequenced, complicating scalp TCR repertoire analysis, unlike mouse skin dominated by gammadelta T cells.

Relative to germline, V is missing 7 bases and J is missing 4 bases, with 5 bases of the junction outside any gene match. CDR3 length: 12 amino acids, cysteine to phenylalanine. The kept DNA is CDR3 alone, 36 bases in frame from the first base. The germline V gene sets CDR1 to SQVTM and CDR2 to ANQGSEA. The library was made by the immunoSEQ multiplex PCR assay. For TCR sequencing, RNA was extracted from every sample and reverse transcribed into cDNA to serve as template. First-strand cDNA was synthesized with SuperScript III using a 2:1 mix of oligo-dT and random hexamers. Amplification bias was assessed with a synthetic immune receptor repertoire, and residual bias was removed computationally. The authors processed their data as follows. Raw reads were preprocessed to remove errors, and CDR3 was defined according to IMGT conventions as the region from the conserved cysteine to phenylalanine. Clonality was calculated as 1 minus Shannon entropy normalized by log2 of the number of productive unique TCRs. Whether each scalp clone was CD4 or CD8 was inferred by checking scalp TCRbeta sequences against the CD4 and CD8 repertoires from sorted blood. What TCRdb holds here is the immuneACCESS table cut down to in-frame rearrangements. Part of the clones is not present; checked against another copy, under half of the missing clones reflect an unresolved V gene, and the others are unexplained. For V, J and clone size, that table is used; D and trimming come from the DNA. This sample is represented by 140,000 to 150,000 clones; about 60% of them were singletons. The ten largest clones capture around 6% of the sample.

The chain was built from TRBV29-1 and TRBJ2-7, and 9 bases in between align with TRBD1. This receptor was taken from a human donor with alopecia areata. Source: CD4+ T cells sorted from blood, taken at week 0. The CDR3 protein: CSARDREYEQYF. The DNA is as follows: TGCAGCGCCCGGGACAGGGAGTACGAGCAGTACTTC.